The 14 T cell receptor beta chains in this list originate from one sample, sequenced in a study of blood T cell repertoires in COVID-19. Sequencing was performed with immunoSEQ multiplex PCR; in TCRdb, only in-frame clones are kept and a portion is missing. The sample yields approximately 210,000 clones, under 80% seen once. Sequenced sample: PBMCs or T cells enriched from blood (not recorded which). The receptors were gathered from a woman between 50 and 59 years old with acute COVID-19.

The chain couples TRBV5-5 to TRBJ1-3, with D maybe TRBD1 (6 bases). The V end was cut by 5 bases, the J end by 3 bases, with 15 bases between. The germline V gene encodes CDR1 SGHKS and CDR2 YYEKEE (reference sequence). This CDR3 is built from 15 residues. CDR3 DNA sequence: TGTGCCAGCAGACCCCCAGGGGCGGGTGGAAACACCATATATTTT. Amino acids: CASRPPGAGGNTIYF.

This clone was picked up a small number of times. The rearrangement links TRBV4-1 to TRBJ2-2; 8 nucleotides line up with TRBD2. The V segment lost 4 bases and the J segment 4 bases; nucleotides outside the gene matches: 11. The V gene's germline CDR1 is MGHRA and CDR2 YSYEKL. This CDR3 is built from 17 residues. The CDR3 region is CASSPGAAGGLTGELFF. CDR3 bases: TGCGCCAGCAGCCCCGGTGCTGCGGGGGGACTCACCGGGGAGCTGTTTTTT.

V gene TRBV28 combines with J gene TRBJ1-4; D gene ambiguous. The CDR3 is 14 residues long. V was cut by 7 bases and J by 0 bases, with 9 bases left in between. Germline CDR1 and CDR2: MDHEN and SYDVKM. The CDR3 nucleotides read TGTGCCAGCAAAGGAGCGGCAACTAATGAAAAACTGTTTTTT. Translation gives CASKGAATNEKLFF.

The chain combines TRBV5-5 with TRBJ2-2; 8 bases map to TRBD1. V dropped 0 bases and J dropped 6; count of bases not matched to a gene: 4. This CDR3 spans 15 amino acids. Germline-derived CDR1 and CDR2 are SGHKS and YYEKEE (reference sequence). CDR3 in amino acids: CASSLGTGIAGELFF. CDR3 DNA sequence: TGTGCCAGCAGCTTGGGGACAGGGATTGCCGGGGAGCTGTTTTTT.

The V and J genes are TRBV5-5 and TRBJ2-7, with a possible D match to TRBD2 (6 bases). V lost 4 bases to trimming and J lost 2 bases, with 13 bases between them. This CDR3 is 14 amino acids long. Germline CDR1 is SGHKS and CDR2 is YYEKEE (reference sequence). The CDR3: CASSTWTGAYEQYV. Written as DNA, the CDR3 is TGTGCCAGCAGCACGTGGACGGGAGCCTACGAGCAGTACGTC.

J is TRBJ1-1 and V is TRBV28; D remains ambiguous. CDR1 and CDR2 (germline): MDHEN, SYDVKM. This CDR3 spans 12 amino acids. The V and J ends lost 2 bases and 7 bases respectively, with 8 bases between them. The CDR3 nucleotides read TGTGCCAGCAGTTTACCTACAGATGAAGCTTTCTTT. Amino acids: CASSLPTDEAFF.

This chain links TRBV27 with TRBJ1-2; no clear D. V dropped 6 bases and J dropped 9 bases, with 11 bases sitting between them. Germline loops: CDR1 MNHEY, CDR2 SMNVEV (reference sequence). CDR3 length: 11 amino acids. The CDR3 protein is CASRLSGSYTF. As DNA, the CDR3 is TGTGCCAGCAGATTAAGCGGAAGCTACACCTTC.

This chain links TRBV12-3 or TRBV12-4 with TRBJ1-1; maybe TRBD1 (6 bases). The V end was cut by 6 bases, the J end by 7 bases, with 9 bases between. There are 11 residues in the CDR3. In nucleotides, the CDR3 is TGTGCCAGCAGACGGACAGTTGAAGCTTTCTTT. This translates into CASRRTVEAFF.

The chain carries TRBV6-2 or TRBV6-3 and TRBJ1-2; 7 nucleotides line up with TRBD1. The CDR3 covers 14 residues. With V trimmed by 6 bases and J by 2 bases, 6 bases remained unmatched. Germline lookup yields CDR1 MNHEY and CDR2 SVGEGT. CDR3: CASSQTGPNYGYTF. Written as DNA, the CDR3 is TGTGCCAGCAGCCAGACAGGGCCAAACTATGGCTACACCTTC.

The V gene is TRBV6-2 or TRBV6-3, the J gene TRBJ1-5; 8 nucleotides match TRBD1. The ends lost 6 bases at V and 10 bases at J; junction bases unmatched: 11. CDR3 length: 14 amino acids. Germline V CDR1 and CDR2: MNHEY, SVGEGT. CDR3 region: CASSPQGAGGPQHF. The CDR3 DNA sequence: TGTGCCAGCAGCCCGCAGGGGGCAGGTGGACCCCAGCATTTT.

This sequence joins TRBV9 and TRBJ2-3; 9 bases map to TRBD2. Unmatched junction bases numbered 12, after V lost 3 bases and J lost 4 bases. There are 17 residues in the CDR3. The germline V gene encodes CDR1 SGDLS and CDR2 YYNGEE. CDR3 coding DNA: TGTGCCAGCAGCGCAACGACAAGCGGGGGGAGTGCAGATACGCAGTATTTT. The encoded protein is CASSATTSGGSADTQYF.

For the CDR3, the DNA is TGTGCCACCAGTGACCCAAATCGACCGGGACAGGGAATCGCAGATACGCAGTATTTT. As protein: CATSDPNRPGQGIADTQYF. The chain links TRBV24-1 to TRBJ2-3; 9 bases are shared with TRBD1. Losses at the gene ends were 4 bases for V and 4 bases for J; bases not matched to a gene: 17. The CDR3 has 19 amino acids. Germline lookup yields CDR1 KGHDR and CDR2 SFDVKD.

CDR3 in DNA: TGTGCCAGCAGCTTAGACGGACAGGGGGCACGGGAGACCCAGTACTTC. It translates to CASSLDGQGARETQYF. The rearrangement uses TRBV7-6 and TRBJ2-5, with 11 nucleotides matching TRBD1. The CDR3 spans 16 residues. V dropped 1 base and J dropped 5; count of bases not matched to a gene: 6. Germline values: CDR1 SGHVS, CDR2 FNYEAQ.

The chain has TRBV28 and TRBJ1-1, with D perhaps TRBD1 (5 bases). Germline CDR1 is MDHEN and CDR2 is SYDVKM. The CDR3 consists of 13 residues. With 10 bases removed from V and 0 bases from J, the gap between germline ends came to 12 bases. CDR3 protein: CANSRAMNTEAFF. Here the CDR3 DNA reads TGTGCCAACTCCAGGGCGATGAACACTGAAGCTTTCTTT. Variable domain in full (rest from reference TRBV28 and TRBJ1-1): DVKVTQSSRYLVKRTGEKVFLECVQDMDHENMFWYRQDPGLGLRLIYFSYDVKMKEKGDIPEGYSVSREKKERFSLILESASTNQTSMYLCANSRAMNTEAFFGQGTRLTVV.